This record covers a single T cell receptor beta chain. Its antigen is unknown. This specimen belongs to a study of T-cell memory formation after mild COVID-19. The CDR3 runs 15 residues. In germline, CDR1 is DFQATT, CDR2 SNEGSKA (reference sequence). Deletions cut 0 bases from V and 3 bases from J, with 12 bases between. Whole-study findings and limits: CD8+ contracting clones occupied EMRA, while CD4+ ones occupied mainly CM and EM. A second wave of clones peaked on day 37, and their SARS-CoV-2 specificity went unconfirmed.

TCRdb redid the calling of the 5' RACE reads with MiXCR, one entry per CDR3 protein. The sample contains about 90,000 distinct CDR3 sequences, roughly 16% of which appear only once. The sequenced sample was PBMCs or a T cell subset sorted from them (not recorded which). The chain carries TRBV20-1 and TRBJ1-5; no reliable D call. This sequence originates from a man younger than 35 who had mild COVID-19 (a few samples of this study predate the infection). Cell type and time point are not known. The CDR3 nucleotides are TGCAGTGCTAGAGATCCCGACGGATTCAATCAGCCCCAGCATTTT. It translates to CSARDPDGFNQPQHF.